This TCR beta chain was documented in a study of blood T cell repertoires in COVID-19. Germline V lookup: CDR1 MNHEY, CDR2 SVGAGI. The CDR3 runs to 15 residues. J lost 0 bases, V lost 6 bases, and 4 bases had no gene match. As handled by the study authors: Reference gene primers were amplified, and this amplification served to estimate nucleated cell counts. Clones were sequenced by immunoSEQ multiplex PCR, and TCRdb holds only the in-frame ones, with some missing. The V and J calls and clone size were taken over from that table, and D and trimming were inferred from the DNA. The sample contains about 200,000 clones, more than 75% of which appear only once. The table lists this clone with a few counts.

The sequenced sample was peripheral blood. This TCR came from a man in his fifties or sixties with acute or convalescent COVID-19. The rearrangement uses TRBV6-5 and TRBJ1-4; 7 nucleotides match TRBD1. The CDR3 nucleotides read TGTGCCAGCAGGCCTCAGGGGGCAACTAATGAAAAACTGTTTTTT. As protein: CASRPQGATNEKLFF.